The 12 T cell receptor beta chains below come from one sample, sequenced in a study of beta chain features in type 1 diabetes (dated by TCRdb to 2016 to 2018). Library preparation was by the immunoSEQ multiplex PCR assay. The entire amount of isolated RNA was reverse transcribed using the High Capacity cDNA Reverse Transcription Kit, so the sequenced TCRB transcripts were expressed ones. TCRdb took this table from immuneACCESS and kept in-frame rearrangements with V and J called. Such tables lack part of the clones; where checked against another copy, unresolved V genes explain under half of the gap, and the rest is unexplained. Present in this sample are a few hundred thousand clones, 13% of which were seen just once. Of the sample, roughly 0.015% is held by the ten largest clones. The investigation overall reported the following: In all four CD4+ subsets, TCRB CDR3 length was moderately but significantly shorter in type 1 diabetes patients.

No antigen is known for these receptors. The sequencing input was naive CD4+ T cells from blood. The sample's cell subset or site label is to be understood as: true naive CD4+ T cells. The origin of the receptors is a woman aged 18 to 35 with type 1 diabetes.

In this sample, this clone turned up a few times. V and J are TRBV9 and TRBJ2-1; 8 bases agree with TRBD2. Losses at the gene ends were 3 bases for V and 2 bases for J; bases not matched to a gene: 16. The CDR3 has 19 amino acids. Germline V lookup: CDR1 SGDLS, CDR2 YYNGEE. The CDR3 loop is CASSASGGNLATPYNEQFF. CDR3 coding DNA: TGTGCCAGCAGCGCCTCGGGGGGGAATCTAGCGACCCCCTACAATGAGCAGTTCTTC.

V usage is TRBV9 and J usage is TRBJ2-1, with 8 bases matching TRBD2. Germline V gives CDR1 SGDLS, CDR2 YYNGEE. After removal of 4 bases from V and 9 bases from J, the junction contained 15 bases not matched to a gene. CDR3 size: 16 residues. The CDR3 nucleotides are TGTGCCAGCAGCCCGGGCGGAGCGGGAGCGCGTGGTGAGCAGTTCTTC. Amino acids: CASSPGGAGARGEQFF.

This clone was recorded many times. The rearrangement links TRBV29-1 to TRBJ2-1; tentative D call: TRBD2 (6 bases). Germline CDR1 SQVTM, CDR2 ANQGSEA. V was shortened by 6 bases and J by 4 bases, with 10 bases between the two germline ends. The CDR3 is made up of 12 amino acids. The CDR3, as DNA: TGCAGCGTCGCCGGGACTTACAATGAGCAGTTCTTC. Translation gives CSVAGTYNEQFF.

This clone appeared a few times. The J gene is TRBJ1-1, the V gene TRBV10-3; possibly TRBD1 for D (5 bases). Trimming cost V 8 bases and J 5 bases, with 12 bases left between them. CDR1 ENHRY and CDR2 SYGVKD come from the germline V gene. The CDR3 extends over 12 amino acids. This CDR3 reads CAIGAGWTEAFF. The DNA of the CDR3 is TGTGCCATCGGTGCAGGGTGGACTGAAGCTTTCTTT.

This chain joins TRBV30 and TRBJ1-3, with no clear D. Germline CDR1 and CDR2: GTSNPN and SVGIG (reference sequence). Trimming took 2 bases from V and 4 from J, leaving 12 bases between them. The CDR3 consists of 14 residues. CDR3 in amino acids: CAWSRPVSGNTIYF. The DNA for the CDR3 is TGTGCCTGGAGTCGCCCAGTCTCAGGAAACACCATATATTTT.

V gene TRBV28 combines with J gene TRBJ2-2; D is perhaps TRBD2 (5 bases). The ends were cut back, 7 bases at V and 0 bases at J, with 12 bases in the middle. This CDR3 comprises 15 residues. Germline V gene lookup returns CDR1 MDHEN and CDR2 SYDVKM. CDR3 protein: CASIGGTANTGELFF. The CDR3 DNA reads as TGTGCCAGCATAGGAGGTACTGCGAACACCGGGGAGCTGTTTTTT.

In its sample, this clone was seen a few times. V and J are TRBV4-2 and TRBJ2-1; D possibly corresponds to TRBD2 (6 bases). Germline V gene lookup returns CDR1 LGHNA and CDR2 YNFKEQ. This CDR3 is 16 amino acids long. Trimming took off 2 bases at V and 4 bases at J, with 15 bases between the two ends. CDR3 nucleotides: TGTGCCAGCAGCCAAAATCCGGGACTCGGGTACAATGAGCAGTTCTTC. Protein product: CASSQNPGLGYNEQFF.

The chain has TRBV11-2 and TRBJ2-5; 8 bases map to TRBD2. Germline V gene sequence: CDR1 SGHAT, CDR2 FQNNGV. The CDR3 runs 15 residues. Trimming removed 7 bases from V and 4 bases from J; junction bases left unmatched: 11. The CDR3 sequence: CASTRPGGHGETQYF. CDR3 bases: TGTGCCAGCACCCGGCCGGGGGGGCATGGAGAGACCCAGTACTTC.

The CDR3 loop reads CASSNQGKKTQYF. The CDR3 region has the DNA TGTGCCAGTAGCAATCAGGGAAAGAAGACCCAGTACTTC. This rearrangement joins TRBV19 to TRBJ2-5, with a tentative D call TRBD1 (5 bases). This CDR3 is built from 13 residues. Germline CDR1 and CDR2: LNHDA and SQIVND (reference sequence). With 6 bases removed from V and 6 bases from J, the gap between germline ends came to 14 bases.

The CDR3 DNA reads TGTGCCAGCAGCTTAACGAGGGAGGCCTACAATGAGCAGTTCTTC. Protein sequence: CASSLTREAYNEQFF. The chain employs TRBV7-2 and TRBJ2-1; D may be TRBD2 (6 bases). Germline loops: CDR1 SGHTA, CDR2 FQGNSA. Trimming removed 2 bases at V and 2 bases at J, with 10 bases between. The CDR3 is 15 residues long.

The V and J genes are TRBV23-1 and TRBJ2-2, with D possibly matching TRBD2 (7 bases). TRBV23-1 is an ORF; its function is uncertain. This CDR3 spans 16 amino acids. Trimming removed 4 bases at V and 0 bases at J, with 12 bases between. The CDR3, as DNA: TGCGCCAGCAGTCCCCACGGGGGGCCGAACACCGGGGAGCTGTTTTTT. It translates to CASSPHGGPNTGELFF.

This clone was detected only a few times. The chain uses TRBV4-3 and TRBJ2-3, with TRBD2 as a possible D gene (6 bases). CDR3 length equals 16 residues. The germline CDR1 and CDR2 sequences are LGHNA and YSLEER. V lost 4 bases, J lost 0 bases, and 14 bases lay in between. CDR3 amino acids: CASSRNSGLSTDTQYF. The CDR3 coding sequence is TGCGCCAGCAGCCGGAATAGCGGTCTAAGCACAGATACGCAGTATTTT.